Sequencing of this TCR beta chain was carried out in a study of radiation and T cells in renal cell carcinoma. Here immunoSEQ multiplex PCR was the method, and the copy in TCRdb shows in-frame clones only, minus some. The table includes fewer than 80,000 clones, roughly 83% detected once. Described time point: blood 4 weeks post-SBRT, at nephrectomy. The treatment here: 15 Gy SBRT to primary tumor, nephrectomy 4 weeks later. Nephrectomy followed 15 Gy stereotactic body radiation by 4 weeks. Germline CDR1 PRHDT, CDR2 FYEKMQ (reference sequence). Trimming shortened V by 5 bases and J by 7 bases, and 17 bases separated the two germline ends. This CDR3 has 14 amino acids.

The chain carries TRBV13 and TRBJ1-2; maybe TRBD1 (6 bases). The TCR was taken from a woman in her sixties or seventies with renal cell carcinoma. The material sequenced was blood, taken from a patient whose treatment included radiotherapy and nephrectomy. The CDR3 is CASSTLDRPGGYTF. As DNA, the CDR3 is TGTGCCAGCAGCACCCTCGACAGGCCGGGTGGCTACACCTTC.